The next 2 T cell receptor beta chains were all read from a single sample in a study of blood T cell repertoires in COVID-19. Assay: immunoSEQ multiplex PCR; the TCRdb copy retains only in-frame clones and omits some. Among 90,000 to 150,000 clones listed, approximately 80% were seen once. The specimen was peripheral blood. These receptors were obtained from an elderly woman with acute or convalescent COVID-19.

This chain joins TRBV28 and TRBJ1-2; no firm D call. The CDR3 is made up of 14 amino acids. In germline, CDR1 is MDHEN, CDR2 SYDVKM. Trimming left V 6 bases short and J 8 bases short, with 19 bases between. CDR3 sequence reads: CASRVLERADGYTF. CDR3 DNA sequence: TGTGCCAGCAGAGTCCTGGAGAGGGCGGACGGCTACACCTTC.

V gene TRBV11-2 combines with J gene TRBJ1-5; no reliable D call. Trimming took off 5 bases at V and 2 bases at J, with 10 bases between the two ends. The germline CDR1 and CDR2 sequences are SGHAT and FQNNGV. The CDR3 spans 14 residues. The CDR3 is CASSPAEGNQPQHF. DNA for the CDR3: TGTGCCAGCAGCCCCGCGGAGGGCAATCAGCCCCAGCATTTT.